This T cell receptor (beta chain) is drawn from a study of T cell responses to AZD1222 COVID-19 vaccine (dated by TCRdb to about 2021). Background on the whole study: A total of about 230 trial participants underwent TCR sequencing, of whom roughly 210 received two doses of AZD1222 and some 25 received two doses of the MenACWY control vaccine. Trial participants were enrolled by age into subgroups of 18-55, 56-69 and 70-plus years, and roughly 150, 30 and 60 TCR-sequenced participants, respectively, were included in these subgroups. Overall results and qualifications from the work: Only five to seven AZD1222 recipients were SARS-CoV-2 seropositive at baseline, limiting conclusions about previously exposed vaccinees. No day 14 peak-response samples were available, so repertoires were characterized only after the peak T cell response. Most participants were white British and females outnumbered males, and the authors suggested that clonal diversity may have been underestimated. After two AZD1222 doses, both the breadth and the depth of spike-specific TCRs were significantly higher than at day 0 and than in MenACWY recipients. The 56-69-year group was small, and its depth increase did not reach significance, likely because of low power. Nearly half of unique spike-specific TCRs reportedly recognized epitopes outside regions mutated in the B.1.351 and B.1.1.7 variants. CD4 TCRs associated with the vaccine covered the entire spike protein, and the dominant responses were in regions 160-218 and 743-854.

The time point label, as the study defines it: about 28 days (+/-7) after the second vaccine dose. AZD1222 recipients with second doses at about 4 weeks or about 12 weeks were pooled, because spike-specific TCR depth and breadth did not differ between schedules. Vaccinee samples came from UK trials COV001 and COV002, including a single-blind randomized controlled phase 2/3 trial of AZD1222 (ChAdOx1 nCoV-19) in healthy adults. For TCRbeta chain sequencing, PBMC samples were collected from trial participants at day 0 and at day 28 after the second dose. In the germline V gene, CDR1 corresponds to MNHEY and CDR2 to SVGAGI. The germline ends are 20 bases apart after V is trimmed by 6 bases and J by 11 bases. The CDR3 goes from the cysteine to the phenylalanine over 15 residues. The only DNA kept is the CDR3, 45 bases in frame from the first base. This clone was detected only a few times. It lacks a known antigen. No clone much larger than this one lies a single base away; base qualities are absent.

The CDR3 regions of human TCRbeta chains were subjected to immunosequencing. Per the original workflow: Repertoire TCRs were checked for matches against a reference library of SARS-CoV-2-specific TCRs that had been generated using the MIRA antigen-specificity platform. Breadth meant the fraction of unique TCRs that were SARS-CoV-2-associated, whereas depth meant the fraction of total T cells that were SARS-CoV-2-associated. Each spike-specific TCR was assigned to its reactive spike region and to a CD4 or CD8 class using the MIRA data. Log10-transformed breadth and depth values were compared by one-way ANOVA with Sidak's multiple comparisons tests. Drawn from immuneACCESS, this table holds only the in-frame rearrangements with V and J called that TCRdb kept. Clones are partly lost; checked studies trace under half to an unresolved V gene and leave the rest unexplained. V, J and clone size were drawn from that table, and D and trimming were deduced from the DNA. This sample gives about 19,000 clones in total; around 81% of them show up just once. The ten largest clones take up 20% to 25% of the sample.

Sequences were derived from peripheral blood, sampled 28 days after the second AZD1222 dose. This clonotype was obtained from an adult who received the AZD1222 COVID-19 vaccine. Rearrangement joined TRBV6-5 to TRBJ1-6, with TRBD1 perhaps the D gene, on 6 matching bases. Here the CDR3 is given as CASSRGQLEATPLHF. The nucleotide sequence is given as TGTGCCAGCAGCCGAGGACAGCTCGAAGCGACACCCCTCCACTTT.